Listed below are T cell receptor beta chains from one sample, sequenced in a study of T cells in Graves' hyperthyroidism and ophthalmopathy. TCRdb used MiXCR to reprocess the multiplex PCR reads, holding one entry per CDR3 protein. The sample consists of hundreds of thousands of distinct CDR3 sequences, roughly 14% of them appearing once. The specimen was blood. The receptors originated from a woman between 35 and 50 years old with Graves' ophthalmopathy. CDR3s include the opening cysteine and the closing phenylalanine or tryptophan. The order of the fields is clone size, V gene, J gene, D gene, CDR3 protein, CDR3 DNA. A D gene is named only where the DNA matches it firmly. Some rows mark clone size as missing; the rest say once, few, many or name a class of expanded clone.

many	TRBV28	TRBJ2-7	NA	CASSSVRGLVQGLSYEQYF	TGTGCCAGCAGTTCTGTGAGGGGCCTCGTCCAGGGCCTGTCCTACGAGCAGTACTTC
many	TRBV27	TRBJ2-7	TRBD1	CASSSRTGVEPYEQYF	TGTGCCAGCAGCTCCCGGACAGGGGTCGAACCTTACGAGCAGTACTTC
many	TRBV6-2/TRBV6-3	TRBJ2-7	NA	CAARSGQAIFYEQYF	TGTGCCGCTAGATCGGGGCAGGCAATCTTCTACGAGCAGTACTTC
few	TRBV11-1	TRBJ1-2	NA	CASSRGLSYDYGYTF	TGTGCCAGCAGCCGGGGACTAAGTTATGACTATGGCTACACCTTC
many	TRBV12-3/TRBV12-4	TRBJ1-5	NA	CASSRMSNQPQHF	TGTGCCAGCAGCCGCATGAGCAATCAGCCCCAGCATTTT
NA	TRBV18	TRBJ2-2	NA	CASSPRTDLTGELFF	TGTGCCAGCTCACCGCGGACAGATCTCACCGGGGAGCTGTTTTTT
many	TRBV28	TRBJ2-7	NA	CAIHPRIGGEQYF	TGTGCCATCCACCCTAGAATCGGGGGTGAGCAGTACTTC
NA	TRBV4-3	TRBJ1-1	TRBD1	CASSQVRTGGMNTEAFF	TGCGCCAGCAGCCAAGTAAGGACAGGGGGCATGAACACTGAAGCTTTCTTT
NA	TRBV12-3/TRBV12-4	TRBJ1-2	NA	CANTQAGAGYTF	TGTGCCAACACTCAGGCAGGGGCGGGCTACACCTTC
many	TRBV7-9	TRBJ1-2	NA	CASGSGHPEGYGYTF	TGTGCCAGCGGCTCGGGACACCCAGAAGGATATGGCTACACCTTC
many	TRBV29-1	TRBJ2-2	NA	CSVAQGRMGGELFF	TGCAGCGTTGCACAGGGCCGCATGGGTGGGGAGCTGTTTTTT
NA	TRBV11-2	TRBJ1-2	TRBD1	CASSGTVGDGYTF	TGTGCCAGCTCCGGGACAGTGGGAGATGGCTACACCTTC
many	TRBV11-3	TRBJ2-4	NA	CASTVSGIEGKNIQYF	TGTGCCAGCACAGTCTCCGGCATTGAGGGCAAAAACATTCAGTACTTC
many	TRBV6-5	TRBJ1-1	TRBD1	CASSYGRDRGRWTEASF	TGTGCCAGCAGTTACGGCCGGGACAGGGGGCGGTGGACTGAAGCTTCCTTT
few	TRBV4-1	TRBJ1-5	TRBD1	CASSQTGQGAGQPQHF	TGCGCCAGCAGCCAAACGGGACAGGGGGCCGGTCAGCCCCAGCATTTT
NA	TRBV7-8	TRBJ1-2	NA	CASSLPVGSSLYGYTF	TGTGCCAGCAGCTTACCGGTAGGCAGCTCCCTCTATGGCTACACCTTC
NA	TRBV5-1	TRBJ1-2	NA	CASRFDRNYGYTF	TGCGCCAGCAGGTTCGACCGTAACTATGGCTACACCTTC
NA	TRBV20-1	TRBJ2-5	TRBD2	CSALPLSGGGEKTQYF	TGCAGTGCGCTCCCATTATCGGGAGGAGGTGAAAAGACCCAGTACTTC
NA	TRBV27	TRBJ1-2	NA	CASSFASSYGYTF	TGTGCCAGCAGTTTTGCCAGTTCCTATGGCTACACCTTC
few	TRBV5-1	TRBJ2-5	TRBD1	CASSPGTGGPGTQYF	TGCGCCAGCAGCCCCGGGACAGGGGGTCCTGGCACCCAGTACTTC
many	TRBV15	TRBJ2-7	TRBD2	CATSKIKKAGGSYEQYF	TGTGCCACCAGCAAAATAAAGAAGGCGGGAGGGTCCTACGAGCAGTACTTC
many	TRBV6-2/TRBV6-3	TRBJ2-5	NA	CASSYSHRWETQYF	TGTGCCAGCAGTTACTCGCATCGGTGGGAGACCCAGTACTTC
NA	TRBV6-2/TRBV6-3	TRBJ1-1	NA	CASSPRTRNTEAFF	TGTGCCAGCAGCCCTAGGACCCGGAACACTGAAGCTTTCTTT
many	TRBV20-1	TRBJ1-1	NA	CSAITGFATEAFF	TGCAGTGCCATAACAGGGTTTGCCACTGAAGCTTTCTTT
many	TRBV27	TRBJ2-7	TRBD1	CASSGTEVSYEQYF	TGTGCCAGCAGTGGGACAGAAGTTTCCTACGAGCAGTACTTC
many	TRBV29-1	TRBJ1-2	NA	CSVINTGNYGYTF	TGCAGCGTTATCAATACAGGGAACTATGGCTACACCTTC
NA	TRBV12-3/TRBV12-4	TRBJ2-2	NA	CASSPSGTRELFF	TGTGCCAGCAGTCCCAGTGGCACCAGGGAGCTGTTTTTT
NA	TRBV5-1	TRBJ2-6	TRBD1	CASSFGDRVYGANVLTF	TGCGCCAGCAGCTTTGGGGACAGGGTGTATGGGGCCAACGTCCTGACTTTC
many	TRBV20-1	TRBJ2-7	NA	CSAGQLPLFYEQYF	TGCAGTGCGGGCCAGTTGCCGCTATTTTACGAGCAGTACTTC
NA	TRBV24-1	TRBJ1-5	NA	CATSDLTGKPQHF	TGTGCCACCAGTGATTTGACAGGAAAGCCCCAGCATTTT
many	TRBV30	TRBJ1-5	NA	CAWSVGGGGNQPQHF	TGTGCCTGGAGTGTCGGGGGGGGAGGCAATCAGCCCCAGCATTTT
many	TRBV6-1	TRBJ2-7	NA	CASSEAYGLGGGGEQYF	TGTGCCAGCAGTGAAGCTTACGGGCTGGGAGGTGGCGGCGAGCAGTACTTC
few	TRBV6-5	TRBJ2-7	TRBD1	CASSYSTGETYEQYF	TGTGCCAGCAGTTACTCGACAGGGGAAACCTACGAGCAGTACTTC
many	TRBV4-3	TRBJ1-1	TRBD1	CASSQGTGLDSEAFF	TGCGCCAGCAGCCAAGGGACAGGGCTCGACTCTGAAGCTTTCTTT
many	TRBV5-1	TRBJ2-7	NA	CASSFFSRDKGPFSYEQYF	TGCGCCAGCAGCTTTTTCTCCCGGGACAAGGGACCATTCTCCTACGAGCAGTACTTC
many	TRBV12-3/TRBV12-4	TRBJ2-4	NA	CASSGTPKNIQYF	TGTGCCAGCAGCGGGACACCTAAAAACATTCAGTACTTC
many	TRBV20-1	TRBJ1-1	NA	CSARLTGMNTEAFF	TGCAGTGCTAGGCTGACAGGAATGAACACTGAAGCTTTCTTT
many	TRBV5-1	TRBJ2-7	NA	CASSLAHLGYEQYF	TGCGCCAGCAGCTTGGCACATCTTGGCTACGAGCAGTACTTC
NA	TRBV4-2	TRBJ1-2	TRBD1	CASSQGTGGLGYTF	TGTGCCAGCAGCCAGGGGACAGGGGGCCTGGGCTACACCTTC
many	TRBV7-9	TRBJ2-2	TRBD1	CASSIGTATGELFF	TGTGCCAGCAGCATCGGGACAGCCACCGGGGAGCTGTTTTTT
many	TRBV12-5	TRBJ2-5	NA	CASGTGEYGEETQYF	TGTGCTAGTGGTACGGGGGAATACGGAGAGGAGACCCAGTACTTC
few	TRBV29-1	TRBJ1-2	TRBD1	CSVGEEGASGYTF	TGCAGCGTTGGTGAGGAGGGGGCAAGTGGCTACACCTTC
many	TRBV12-3/TRBV12-4	TRBJ2-1	NA	CASSRLGAGVHNEQFF	TGTGCCAGCAGCCGCCTGGGGGCGGGAGTTCACAATGAGCAGTTCTTC
NA	TRBV4-3	TRBJ1-1	TRBD1	CASSQDRVGYTEAFF	TGCGCCAGCAGCCAGGACAGGGTCGGGTACACTGAAGCTTTCTTT
many	TRBV27	TRBJ2-5	NA	CASSLTTGRQETQYF	TGTGCCAGCAGTTTGACGACTGGGCGTCAAGAGACCCAGTACTTC
NA	TRBV9	TRBJ2-6	NA	CASRPDSGANVLTF	TGTGCCAGCAGGCCAGACTCTGGGGCCAACGTCCTGACTTTC
many	TRBV7-2	TRBJ1-5	NA	CASSEGGARPQHF	TGTGCCAGCAGCGAGGGGGGGGCTCGGCCCCAGCATTTT
many	TRBV28	TRBJ2-4	NA	CASSLGSVKNIQYF	TGTGCCAGCAGTTTAGGATCGGTTAAAAACATTCAGTACTTC
NA	TRBV7-3	TRBJ2-5	NA	CASSLGDDQTTQYF	TGTGCTAGCAGCTTAGGGGACGATCAGACTACCCAGTACTTC
many	TRBV7-2	TRBJ2-7	TRBD2	CASSHSGIGREQYF	TGTGCCAGCAGCCATAGCGGGATCGGGAGAGAGCAGTACTTC
many	TRBV6-2/TRBV6-3	TRBJ1-2	NA	CASSYSIGVTNYGYTF	TGTGCCAGCAGTTACTCAATTGGCGTCACTAACTATGGCTACACCTTC
many	TRBV19	TRBJ1-1	NA	CASSTRGSNTEAFF	TGTGCCAGTAGTACCAGGGGCTCGAACACTGAAGCTTTCTTT
few	TRBV5-1	TRBJ2-5	NA	CASSLVAGMETQYF	TGCGCCAGCAGCTTGGTAGCTGGGATGGAGACCCAGTACTTC
NA	TRBV6-2/TRBV6-3	TRBJ2-3	TRBD2	CASSYWAGGTDTQYF	TGTGCCAGCAGTTACTGGGCGGGAGGGACAGATACGCAGTATTTT
many	TRBV20-1	TRBJ1-1	TRBD1	CSAAEPDRVEAFF	TGCAGTGCCGCGGAGCCAGACAGGGTTGAAGCTTTCTTT
many	TRBV12-3/TRBV12-4	TRBJ2-7	NA	CASSNLRVSSYEQYF	TGTGCCAGCAGTAACCTCAGGGTAAGCTCCTACGAGCAGTACTTC
many	TRBV27	TRBJ2-7	NA	CASSLSAGGTSYEQYF	TGTGCCAGCAGTTTATCGGCTGGTGGGACCTCCTACGAGCAGTACTTC
many	TRBV29-1	TRBJ1-1	NA	CSVEEGMNTEAFF	TGCAGCGTTGAAGAGGGGATGAACACTGAAGCTTTCTTT
many	TRBV9	TRBJ2-2	NA	CASTEGPIAGELFF	TGTGCCAGCACAGAGGGTCCCATCGCCGGGGAGCTGTTTTTT
many	TRBV12-5	TRBJ1-5	TRBD1	CASGLAGQGAIQPQHF	TGTGCTAGTGGCCTAGCGGGACAGGGGGCTATTCAGCCCCAGCATTTT